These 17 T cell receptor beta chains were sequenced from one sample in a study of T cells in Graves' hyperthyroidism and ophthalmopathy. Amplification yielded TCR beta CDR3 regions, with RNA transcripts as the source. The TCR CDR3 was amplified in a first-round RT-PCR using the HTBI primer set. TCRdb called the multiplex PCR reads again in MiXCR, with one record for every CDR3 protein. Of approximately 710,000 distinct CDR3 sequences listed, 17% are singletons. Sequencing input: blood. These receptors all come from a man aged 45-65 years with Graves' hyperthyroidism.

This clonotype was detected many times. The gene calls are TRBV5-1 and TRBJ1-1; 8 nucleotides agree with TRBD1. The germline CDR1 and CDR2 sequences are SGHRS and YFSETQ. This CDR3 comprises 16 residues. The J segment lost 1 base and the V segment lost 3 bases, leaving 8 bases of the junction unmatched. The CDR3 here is CASSSVGTGPNTEAFF. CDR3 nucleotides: TGCGCCAGCAGCTCGGTTGGGACAGGACCGAACACTGAAGCTTTCTTT.

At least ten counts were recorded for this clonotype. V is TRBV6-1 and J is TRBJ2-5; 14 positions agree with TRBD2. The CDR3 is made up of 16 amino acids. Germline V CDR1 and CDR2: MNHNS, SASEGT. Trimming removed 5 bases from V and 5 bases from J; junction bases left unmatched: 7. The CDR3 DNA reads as TGTGCCAGCAGTAACCTGGGACTAGCGGGAGTTGAGACCCAGTACTTC. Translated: CASSNLGLAGVETQYF.

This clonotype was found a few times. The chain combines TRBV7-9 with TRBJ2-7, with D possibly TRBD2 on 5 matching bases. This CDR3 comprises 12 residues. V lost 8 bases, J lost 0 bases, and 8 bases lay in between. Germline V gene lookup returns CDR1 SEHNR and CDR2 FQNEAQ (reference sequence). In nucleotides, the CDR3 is TGTGCCAGCGGACTCAACTCCTACGAGCAGTACTTC. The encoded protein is CASGLNSYEQYF. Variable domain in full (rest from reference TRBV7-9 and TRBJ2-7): DTGVSQNPRHKITKRGQNVTFRCDPISEHNRLYWYRQTLGQGPEFLTYFQNEAQLEKSRLLSDRFSAERPKGSFSTLEIQRTEQGDSAMYLCASGLNSYEQYFGPGTRLTVT.

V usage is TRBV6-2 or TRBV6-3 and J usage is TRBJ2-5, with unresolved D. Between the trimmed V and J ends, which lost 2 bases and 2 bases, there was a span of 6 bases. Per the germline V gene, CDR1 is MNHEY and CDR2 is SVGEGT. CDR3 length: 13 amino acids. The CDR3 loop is CASSYQAQETQYF. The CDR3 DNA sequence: TGTGCCAGCAGTTACCAGGCGCAAGAGACCCAGTACTTC.

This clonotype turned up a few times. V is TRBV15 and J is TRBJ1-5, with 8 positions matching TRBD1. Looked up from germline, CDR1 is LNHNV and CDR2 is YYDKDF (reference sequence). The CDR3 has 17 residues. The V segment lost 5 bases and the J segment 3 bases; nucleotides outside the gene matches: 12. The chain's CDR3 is CATSRHLGTGDNQPQHF. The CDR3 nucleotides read TGTGCCACCAGCCGCCACCTAGGGACAGGAGACAATCAGCCCCAGCATTTT.

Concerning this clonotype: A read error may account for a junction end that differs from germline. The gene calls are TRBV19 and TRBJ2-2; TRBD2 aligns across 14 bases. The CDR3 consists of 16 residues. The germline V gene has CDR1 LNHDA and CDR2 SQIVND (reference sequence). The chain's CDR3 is CTSSSGLAGDTGELFF. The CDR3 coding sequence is TGTACCAGTAGTTCGGGACTAGCGGGAGATACCGGGGAGCTGTTTTTT.

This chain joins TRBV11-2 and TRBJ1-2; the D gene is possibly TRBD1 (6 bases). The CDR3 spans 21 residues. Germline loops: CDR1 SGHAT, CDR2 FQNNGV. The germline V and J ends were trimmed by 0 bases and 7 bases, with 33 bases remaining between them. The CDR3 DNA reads TGTGCCAGCAGCTTAGAGGATTTTCCTTGGGGGCAGGGGTTGACCGGGTCTGGCTACACCTTC. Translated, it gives CASSLEDFPWGQGLTGSGYTF.

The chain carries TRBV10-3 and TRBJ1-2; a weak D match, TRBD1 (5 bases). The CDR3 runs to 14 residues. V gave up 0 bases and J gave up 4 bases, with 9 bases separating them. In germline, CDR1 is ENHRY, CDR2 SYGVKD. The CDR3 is CAISESTVLYGYTF. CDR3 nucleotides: TGTGCCATCAGTGAGTCGACAGTCCTCTATGGCTACACCTTC.

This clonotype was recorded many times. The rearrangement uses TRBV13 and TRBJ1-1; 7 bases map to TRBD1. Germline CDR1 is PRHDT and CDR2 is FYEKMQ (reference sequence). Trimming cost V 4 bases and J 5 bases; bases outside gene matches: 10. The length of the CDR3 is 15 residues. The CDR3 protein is CASSSTTGSGTEAFF. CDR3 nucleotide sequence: TGTGCCAGCAGCTCCACGACAGGGAGCGGAACTGAAGCTTTCTTT.

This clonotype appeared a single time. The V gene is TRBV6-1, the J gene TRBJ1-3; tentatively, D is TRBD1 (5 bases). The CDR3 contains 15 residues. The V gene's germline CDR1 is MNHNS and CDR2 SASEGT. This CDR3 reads CATSTVAYSGNTIYF. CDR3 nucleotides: TGTGCGACCTCGACAGTCGCCTATTCTGGAAACACCATATATTTT.

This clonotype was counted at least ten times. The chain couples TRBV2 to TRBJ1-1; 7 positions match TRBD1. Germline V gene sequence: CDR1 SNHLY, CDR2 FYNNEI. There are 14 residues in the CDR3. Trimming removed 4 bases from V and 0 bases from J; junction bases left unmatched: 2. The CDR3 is CASSVQGVNTEAFF. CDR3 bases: TGTGCCAGCAGTGTCCAGGGGGTGAACACTGAAGCTTTCTTT.

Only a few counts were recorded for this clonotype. The CDR3 loop reads CASSYSGLAGGLLYNEQFF. The DNA for the CDR3 is TGTGCCAGCAGTTACTCGGGACTAGCGGGAGGGCTCTTATACAATGAGCAGTTCTTC. The V and J genes are TRBV6-6 and TRBJ2-1, with 16 bases aligning to TRBD2. The germline gives CDR1 MNHNY, CDR2 SVGAGI (reference sequence). The CDR3 extends over 19 amino acids. Losses at the gene ends were 0 bases for V and 4 bases for J; bases not matched to a gene: 6.

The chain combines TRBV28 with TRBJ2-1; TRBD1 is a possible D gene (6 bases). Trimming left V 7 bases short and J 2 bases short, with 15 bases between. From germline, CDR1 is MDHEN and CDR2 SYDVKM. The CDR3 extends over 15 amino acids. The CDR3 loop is CASTQTGTTYNEQFF. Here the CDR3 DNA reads TGTGCCAGCACGCAGACAGGTACGACCTACAATGAGCAGTTCTTC.

The CDR3 coding sequence is TGTGCCAGCAGCTTTCCAGCGGGAGCCTACGAGCAGTACTTC. Translation gives CASSFPAGAYEQYF. J is TRBJ2-7 and V is TRBV11-1, with 8 positions matching TRBD2. Germline V gene lookup returns CDR1 SGHAT and CDR2 FQDESV (reference sequence). This CDR3 is built from 14 residues. The junction had 3 bases not matched to a gene; V was cut back by 3 bases and J by 2 bases.

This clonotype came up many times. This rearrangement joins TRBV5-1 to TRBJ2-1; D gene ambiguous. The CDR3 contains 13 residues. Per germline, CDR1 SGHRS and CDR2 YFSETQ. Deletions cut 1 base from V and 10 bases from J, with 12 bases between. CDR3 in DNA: TGCGCCAGCAGCTTGCACTACCCTGAGGAGCAGTTCTTC. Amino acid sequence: CASSLHYPEEQFF.

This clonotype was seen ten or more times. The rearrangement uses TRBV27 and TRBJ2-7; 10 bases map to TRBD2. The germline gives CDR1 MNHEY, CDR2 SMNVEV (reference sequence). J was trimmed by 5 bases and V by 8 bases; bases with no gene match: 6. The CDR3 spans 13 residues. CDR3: CASRSGRDDEQYF. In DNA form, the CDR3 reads TGTGCCAGCCGGAGCGGGAGGGACGACGAGCAGTACTTC.

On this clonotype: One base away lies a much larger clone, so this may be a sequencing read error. The CDR3 nucleotides read TGCGCCAGCAGCCGGGAACAGGGGTTAGGAACAGATACGCAGTATTTT. It translates to CASSREQGLGTDTQYF. The genes are TRBV5-1 and TRBJ2-3, with 7 bases identical to TRBD1. From germline, CDR1 is SGHRS and CDR2 YFSETQ. The V segment lost 4 bases and the J segment 3 bases; nucleotides outside the gene matches: 11. This CDR3 spans 16 amino acids.